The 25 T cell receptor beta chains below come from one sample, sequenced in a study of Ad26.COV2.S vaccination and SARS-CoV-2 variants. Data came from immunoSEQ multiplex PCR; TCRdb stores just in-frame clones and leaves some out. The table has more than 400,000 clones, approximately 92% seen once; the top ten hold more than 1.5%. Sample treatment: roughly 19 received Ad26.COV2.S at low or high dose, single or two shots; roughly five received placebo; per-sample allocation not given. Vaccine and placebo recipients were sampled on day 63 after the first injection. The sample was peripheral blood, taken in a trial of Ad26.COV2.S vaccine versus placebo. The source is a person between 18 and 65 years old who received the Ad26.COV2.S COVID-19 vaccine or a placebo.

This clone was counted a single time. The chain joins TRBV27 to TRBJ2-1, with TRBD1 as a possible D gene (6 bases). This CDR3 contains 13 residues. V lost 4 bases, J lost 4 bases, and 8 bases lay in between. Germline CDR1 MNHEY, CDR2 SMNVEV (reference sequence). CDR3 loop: CASSSGEYNEQFF. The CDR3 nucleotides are TGTGCCAGCAGTTCAGGGGAATACAATGAGCAGTTCTTC.

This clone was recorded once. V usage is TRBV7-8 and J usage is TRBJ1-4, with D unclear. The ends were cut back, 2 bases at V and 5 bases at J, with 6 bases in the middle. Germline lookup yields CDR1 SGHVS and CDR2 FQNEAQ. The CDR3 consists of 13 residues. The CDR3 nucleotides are TGTGCCAGCAGCTTATTCGCCAATGAAAAACTGTTTTTT. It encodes CASSLFANEKLFF.

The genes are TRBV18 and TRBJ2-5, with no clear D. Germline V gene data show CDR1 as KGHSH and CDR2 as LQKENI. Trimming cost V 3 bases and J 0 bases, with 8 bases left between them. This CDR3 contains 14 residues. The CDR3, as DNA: TGTGCCAGCTCACCCCCCATGTACCAAGAGACCCAGTACTTC. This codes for CASSPPMYQETQYF.

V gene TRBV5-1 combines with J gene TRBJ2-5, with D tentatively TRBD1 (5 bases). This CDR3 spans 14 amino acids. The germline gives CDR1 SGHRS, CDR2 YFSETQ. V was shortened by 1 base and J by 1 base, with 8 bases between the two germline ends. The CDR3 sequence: CASSLIGAQETQYF. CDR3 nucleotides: TGCGCCAGCAGCTTGATAGGGGCCCAAGAGACCCAGTACTTC.

The CDR3 protein is CSVEDRPGEQYF. The CDR3 DNA reads as TGCAGCGTCGAGGACAGACCGGGGGAGCAGTACTTC. The rearrangement uses TRBV29-1 and TRBJ2-7; TRBD1 is a possible D gene (6 bases). Germline CDR1 reads SQVTM; CDR2 reads ANQGSEA. This CDR3 region has 12 residues. The V gene lost 6 bases and the J gene lost 7 bases, with 16 bases spanning the gap.

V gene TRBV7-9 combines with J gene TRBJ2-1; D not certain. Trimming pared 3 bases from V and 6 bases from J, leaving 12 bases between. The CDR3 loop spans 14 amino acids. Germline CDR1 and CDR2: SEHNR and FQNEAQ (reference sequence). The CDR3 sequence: CASSLSHSTNEQFF. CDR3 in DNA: TGTGCCAGCAGCTTGAGCCACAGTACCAATGAGCAGTTCTTC.

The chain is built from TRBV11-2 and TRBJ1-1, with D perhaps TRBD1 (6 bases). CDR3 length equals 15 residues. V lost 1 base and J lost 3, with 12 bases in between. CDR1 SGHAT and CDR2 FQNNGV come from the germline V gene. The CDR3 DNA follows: TGTGCCAGCAGCTTAGTTGGGGGGCCAGACACTGAAGCTTTCTTT. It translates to CASSLVGGPDTEAFF.

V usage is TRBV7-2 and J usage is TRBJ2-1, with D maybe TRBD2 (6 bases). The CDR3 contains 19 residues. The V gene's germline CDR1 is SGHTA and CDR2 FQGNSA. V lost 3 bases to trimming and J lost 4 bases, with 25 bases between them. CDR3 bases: TGTGCCAGCAGCTTGGGAGGCGCGGTCTGGGCGAACCCATACAATGAGCAGTTCTTC. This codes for CASSLGGAVWANPYNEQFF.

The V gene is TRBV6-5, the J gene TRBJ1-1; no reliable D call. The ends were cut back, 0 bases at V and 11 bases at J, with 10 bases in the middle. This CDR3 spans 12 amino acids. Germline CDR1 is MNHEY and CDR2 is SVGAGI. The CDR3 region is CASSYSGVAAFF. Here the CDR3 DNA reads TGTGCCAGCAGTTACTCGGGAGTAGCGGCTTTCTTT.

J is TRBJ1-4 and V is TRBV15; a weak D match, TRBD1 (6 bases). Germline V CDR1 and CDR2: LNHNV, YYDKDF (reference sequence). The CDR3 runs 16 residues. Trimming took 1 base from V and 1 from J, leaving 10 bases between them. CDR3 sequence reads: CATSRGQVVTNEKLFF. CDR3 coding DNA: TGTGCCACCAGCAGAGGACAGGTCGTAACTAATGAAAAACTGTTTTTT.

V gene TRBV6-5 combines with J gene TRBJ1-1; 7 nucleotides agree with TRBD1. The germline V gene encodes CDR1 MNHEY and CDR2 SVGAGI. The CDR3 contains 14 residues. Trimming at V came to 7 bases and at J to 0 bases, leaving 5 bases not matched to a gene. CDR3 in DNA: TGTGCCAGCAAACCGGGACAGATGAACACTGAAGCTTTCTTT. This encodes CASKPGQMNTEAFF.

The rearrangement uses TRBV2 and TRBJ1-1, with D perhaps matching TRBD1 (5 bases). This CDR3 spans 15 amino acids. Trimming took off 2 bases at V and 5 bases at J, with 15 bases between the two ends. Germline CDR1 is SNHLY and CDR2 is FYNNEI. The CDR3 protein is CASSESGGLGTEAFF. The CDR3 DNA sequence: TGTGCCAGCAGTGAAAGTGGGGGTTTGGGAACTGAAGCTTTCTTT.

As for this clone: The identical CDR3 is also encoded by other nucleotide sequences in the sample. The CDR3 is CASSIGGQGVYEQYF. In nucleotides, the CDR3 is TGTGCCAGTAGTATAGGGGGACAGGGGGTGTACGAGCAGTACTTC. This chain joins TRBV19 and TRBJ2-7; 11 bases agree with TRBD1. The ends lost 1 base at V and 4 bases at J; junction bases unmatched: 3. The CDR3 consists of 15 residues. Germline assignment: CDR1 LNHDA and CDR2 SQIVND (reference sequence).

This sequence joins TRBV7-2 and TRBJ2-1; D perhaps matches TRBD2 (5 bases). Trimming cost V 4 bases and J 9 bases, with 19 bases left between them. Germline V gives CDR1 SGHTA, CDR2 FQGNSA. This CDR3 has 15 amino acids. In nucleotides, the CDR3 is TGTGCCAGCAGCTACGGACGCAGCGGAGGAGGTGAGCAGTTCTTC. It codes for CASSYGRSGGGEQFF.

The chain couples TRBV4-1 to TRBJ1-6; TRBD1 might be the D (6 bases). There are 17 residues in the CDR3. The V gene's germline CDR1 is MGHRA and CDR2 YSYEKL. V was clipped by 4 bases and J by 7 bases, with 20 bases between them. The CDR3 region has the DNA TGCGCCAGCAGCCGAGGGGAAGCCGGGACACCAAATTCACCCCTCCACTTT. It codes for CASSRGEAGTPNSPLHF.

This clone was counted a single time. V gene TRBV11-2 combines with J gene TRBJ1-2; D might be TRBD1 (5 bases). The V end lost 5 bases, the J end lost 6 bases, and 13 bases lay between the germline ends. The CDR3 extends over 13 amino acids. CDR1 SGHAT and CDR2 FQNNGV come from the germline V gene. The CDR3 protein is CASSLTRVDGYTF. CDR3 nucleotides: TGTGCCAGCAGCCTTACCAGGGTCGATGGCTACACCTTC.

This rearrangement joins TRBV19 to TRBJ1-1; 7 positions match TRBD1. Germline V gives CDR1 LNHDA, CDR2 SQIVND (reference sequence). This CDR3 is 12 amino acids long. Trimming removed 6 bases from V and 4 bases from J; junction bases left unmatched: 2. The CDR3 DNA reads TGTGCCAGTAGGAACAGGGGCACTGAAGCTTTCTTT. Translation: CASRNRGTEAFF.

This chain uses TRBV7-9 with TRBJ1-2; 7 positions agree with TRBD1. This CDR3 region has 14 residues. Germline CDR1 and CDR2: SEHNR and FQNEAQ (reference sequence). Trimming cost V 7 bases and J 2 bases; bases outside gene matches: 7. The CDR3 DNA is TGTGCCAGCAACTTCCGGGACAGCAACTATGGCTACACCTTC. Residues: CASNFRDSNYGYTF. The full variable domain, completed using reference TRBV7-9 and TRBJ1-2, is DTGVSQNPRHKITKRGQNVTFRCDPISEHNRLYWYRQTLGQGPEFLTYFQNEAQLEKSRLLSDRFSAERPKGSFSTLEIQRTEQGDSAMYLCASNFRDSNYGYTFGSGTRLTVV.

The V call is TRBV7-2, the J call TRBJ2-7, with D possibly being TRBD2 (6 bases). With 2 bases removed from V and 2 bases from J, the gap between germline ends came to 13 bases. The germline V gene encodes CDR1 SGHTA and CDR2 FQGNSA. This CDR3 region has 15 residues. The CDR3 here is CASSLSGGEAYEQYF. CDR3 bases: TGTGCCAGCAGCTTAAGCGGAGGGGAGGCCTACGAGCAGTACTTC.

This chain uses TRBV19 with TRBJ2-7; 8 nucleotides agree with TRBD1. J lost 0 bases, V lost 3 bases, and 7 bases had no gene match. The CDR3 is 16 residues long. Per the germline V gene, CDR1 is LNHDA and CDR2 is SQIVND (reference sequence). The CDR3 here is CASSMAPRGHSYEQYF. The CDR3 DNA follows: TGTGCCAGTAGTATGGCCCCCAGGGGGCACTCCTACGAGCAGTACTTC.

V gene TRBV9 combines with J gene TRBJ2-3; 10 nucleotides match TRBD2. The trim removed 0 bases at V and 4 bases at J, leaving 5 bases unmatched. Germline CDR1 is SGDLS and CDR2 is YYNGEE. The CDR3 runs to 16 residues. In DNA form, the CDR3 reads TGTGCCAGCAGCGTAGGGGGAGCGGGGGGGCCAGATACGCAGTATTTT. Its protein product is CASSVGGAGGPDTQYF.

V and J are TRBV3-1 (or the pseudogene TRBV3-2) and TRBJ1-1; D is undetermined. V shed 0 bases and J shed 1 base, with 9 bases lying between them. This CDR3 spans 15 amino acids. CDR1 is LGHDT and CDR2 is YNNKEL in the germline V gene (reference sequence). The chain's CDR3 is CASSQESQKNTEAFF. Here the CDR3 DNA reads TGTGCCAGCAGCCAAGAGAGTCAGAAGAACACTGAAGCTTTCTTT.

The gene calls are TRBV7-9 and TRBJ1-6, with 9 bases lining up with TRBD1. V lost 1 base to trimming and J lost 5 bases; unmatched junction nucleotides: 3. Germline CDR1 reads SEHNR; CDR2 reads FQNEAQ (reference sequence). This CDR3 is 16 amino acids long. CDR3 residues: CASSLVTGGNNSPLHF. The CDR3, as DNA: TGTGCCAGCAGCTTAGTGACAGGGGGAAATAATTCACCCCTCCACTTT.

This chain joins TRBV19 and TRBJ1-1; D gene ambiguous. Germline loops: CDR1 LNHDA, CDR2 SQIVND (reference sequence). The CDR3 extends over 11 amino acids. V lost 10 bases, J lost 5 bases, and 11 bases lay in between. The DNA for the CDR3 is TGTGCCACTTATACGGGAACTGAAGCTTTCTTT. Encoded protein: CATYTGTEAFF.

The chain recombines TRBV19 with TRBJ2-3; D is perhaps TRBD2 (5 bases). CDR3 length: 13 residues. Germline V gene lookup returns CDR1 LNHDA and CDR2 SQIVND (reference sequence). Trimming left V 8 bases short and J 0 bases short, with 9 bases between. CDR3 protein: CASDPGSTDTQYF. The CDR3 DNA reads TGTGCCAGTGACCCGGGGAGCACAGATACGCAGTATTTT.